These 10 T cell receptor beta chains were sequenced from one sample in a study of OX40 agonist ivuxolimab in advanced cancers. Here immunoSEQ multiplex PCR was the method, and the copy in TCRdb shows in-frame clones only, minus some. The table includes about 34,000 clones, around 90% detected once. The sample in question was CD4+ or CD8+ T cells sorted from blood, obtained in a trial of the OX40 agonist ivuxolimab. Receptors originate from an adult with an advanced solid tumor such as melanoma, head and neck, liver or kidney cancer.

The chain combines TRBV5-1 with TRBJ1-6; 7 nucleotides line up with TRBD1. The trim removed 3 bases at V and 8 bases at J, leaving 20 bases unmatched. The CDR3 consists of 19 residues. CDR1 is SGHRS and CDR2 is YFSETQ in the germline V gene. CDR3 amino acids: CASSWGQGDPYATDSPLHF. CDR3 bases: TGCGCCAGCAGCTGGGGTCAGGGGGATCCGTATGCAACTGATTCACCCCTCCACTTT.

The genes are TRBV5-4 and TRBJ2-7, with D possibly matching TRBD1 (6 bases). Germline loops: CDR1 SGHNT, CDR2 YYREEE (reference sequence). V gave up 6 bases and J gave up 0 bases, with 16 bases separating them. The CDR3 covers 15 residues. The CDR3 coding sequence is TGTGCCAGCACCCTAACAGGGTCGAGCTCCTACGAGCAGTACTTC. Protein product: CASTLTGSSSYEQYF.

The J gene is TRBJ1-2, the V gene TRBV5-5, with 8 bases matching TRBD1. With V trimmed by 3 bases and J by 2 bases, 3 bases remained unmatched. This CDR3 comprises 14 residues. The germline V gene has CDR1 SGHKS and CDR2 YYEKEE (reference sequence). The CDR3 nucleotides are TGTGCCAGCAGCTCCCGGACAGGGAACTATGGCTACACCTTC. Translated, it gives CASSSRTGNYGYTF.

This chain joins TRBV7-9 and TRBJ1-1; weak D call: TRBD1 (6 bases). Trimming shortened V by 5 bases and J by 5 bases, and 15 bases separated the two germline ends. The V gene's germline CDR1 is SEHNR and CDR2 FQNEAQ (reference sequence). The CDR3 sequence is 14 residues long. The CDR3 spells CASSPIGGTTEAFF. For the CDR3, the DNA is TGTGCCAGCAGCCCAATTGGTGGGACAACTGAAGCTTTCTTT.

This rearrangement joins TRBV6-1 to TRBJ1-2; 7 bases align to TRBD1. Germline CDR1 is MNHNS and CDR2 is SASEGT. The CDR3 covers 16 residues. Trimming removed 1 base from V and 5 bases from J; junction bases left unmatched: 10. This CDR3 reads CASSEGAGDRAYGYTF. DNA for the CDR3: TGTGCCAGCAGTGAAGGGGCGGGAGACAGGGCTTATGGCTACACCTTC.

The chain is built from TRBV4-1 and TRBJ2-1; TRBD2 matches at 9 bases. This CDR3 contains 16 residues. The germline V gene encodes CDR1 MGHRA and CDR2 YSYEKL. The V segment lost 1 base and the J segment 5 bases; nucleotides outside the gene matches: 6. The CDR3 bases are TGCGCCAGCAGCCAAGGTATCCTAGCGGGGAACAATGAGCAGTTCTTC. As protein: CASSQGILAGNNEQFF.

This sequence joins TRBV2 and TRBJ1-2; the D gene is possibly TRBD1 (5 bases). Germline V lookup: CDR1 SNHLY, CDR2 FYNNEI. CDR3 length: 15 amino acids. V lost 7 bases and J 1 base, leaving 16 bases between the germline ends. CDR3 amino acids: CASKAGSRFNYGYTF. As DNA, the CDR3 is TGTGCCAGCAAGGCAGGGTCACGCTTTAACTATGGCTACACCTTC.

The V call is TRBV19, the J call TRBJ2-3; TRBD2 agrees at 7 bases. After removal of 7 bases from V and 1 base from J, the junction contained 8 bases not matched to a gene. The CDR3 length is 15 residues. In germline, CDR1 is LNHDA, CDR2 SQIVND (reference sequence). As DNA, the CDR3 is TGTGCCAGTAAGGTTCTAGCGGATGGCACAGATACGCAGTATTTT. This translates into CASKVLADGTDTQYF.

The gene calls are TRBV5-6 and TRBJ1-5; unclear D gene. The ends were cut back, 0 bases at V and 1 base at J, with 2 bases in the middle. Per germline, CDR1 SGHDT and CDR2 YYEEEE. CDR3 length: 13 residues. The CDR3 nucleotides are TGTGCCAGCAGCTTGGGAAGCAATCAGCCCCAGCATTTT. This encodes CASSLGSNQPQHF.

The rearrangement joins TRBV11-2 to TRBJ2-5; 9 nucleotides align to TRBD1. V lost 1 base to trimming and J lost 1 base; unmatched junction nucleotides: 4. The CDR3 is made up of 16 amino acids. Per the germline V gene, CDR1 is SGHAT and CDR2 is FQNNGV. In DNA form, the CDR3 reads TGTGCCAGCAGCTTAGTTATGGACAGGGGCCAAGAGACCCAGTACTTC. It specifies CASSLVMDRGQETQYF. Supplemented by reference TRBV11-2 and TRBJ2-5, the full variable domain reads EAGVAQSPRYKIIEKRQSVAFWCNPISGHATLYWYQQILGQGPKLLIQFQNNGVVDDSQLPKDRFSAERLKGVDSTLKIQPAKLEDSAVYLCASSLVMDRGQETQYFGPGTRLLVL.